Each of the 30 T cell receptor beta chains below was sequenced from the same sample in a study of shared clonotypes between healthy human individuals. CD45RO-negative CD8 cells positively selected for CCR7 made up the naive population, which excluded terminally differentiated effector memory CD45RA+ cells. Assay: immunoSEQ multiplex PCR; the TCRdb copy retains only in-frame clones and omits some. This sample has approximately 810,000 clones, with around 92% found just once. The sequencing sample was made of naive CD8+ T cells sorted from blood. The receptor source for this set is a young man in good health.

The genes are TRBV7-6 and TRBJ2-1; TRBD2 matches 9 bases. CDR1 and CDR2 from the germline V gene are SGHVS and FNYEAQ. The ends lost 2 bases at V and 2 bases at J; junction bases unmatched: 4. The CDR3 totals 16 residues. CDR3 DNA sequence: TGTGCCAGCAGCTTAAAGTTAGCGGGAGCCTACAATGAGCAGTTCTTC. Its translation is CASSLKLAGAYNEQFF.

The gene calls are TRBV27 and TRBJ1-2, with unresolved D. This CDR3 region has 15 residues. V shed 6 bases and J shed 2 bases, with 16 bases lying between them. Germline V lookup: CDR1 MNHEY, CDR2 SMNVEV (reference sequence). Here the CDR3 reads CASSAAGQPNYGYTF. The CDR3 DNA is TGTGCCAGCAGCGCCGCAGGCCAACCAAACTATGGCTACACCTTC.

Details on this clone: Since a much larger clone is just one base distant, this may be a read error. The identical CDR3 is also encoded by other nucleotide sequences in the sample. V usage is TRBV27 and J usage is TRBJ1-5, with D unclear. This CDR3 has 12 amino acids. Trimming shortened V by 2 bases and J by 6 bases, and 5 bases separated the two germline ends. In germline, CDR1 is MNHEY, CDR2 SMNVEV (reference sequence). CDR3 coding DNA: TGTGCCAGCAGTTTAGCGGGTCAGCCCCAGCATTTT. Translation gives CASSLAGQPQHF.

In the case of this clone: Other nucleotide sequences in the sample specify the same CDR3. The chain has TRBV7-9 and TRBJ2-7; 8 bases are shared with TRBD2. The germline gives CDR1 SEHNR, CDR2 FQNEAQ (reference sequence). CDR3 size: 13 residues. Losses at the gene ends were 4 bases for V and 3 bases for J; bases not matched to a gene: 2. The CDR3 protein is CASSSTSGYEQYF. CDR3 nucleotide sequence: TGTGCCAGCAGCTCAACTAGCGGCTACGAGCAGTACTTC.

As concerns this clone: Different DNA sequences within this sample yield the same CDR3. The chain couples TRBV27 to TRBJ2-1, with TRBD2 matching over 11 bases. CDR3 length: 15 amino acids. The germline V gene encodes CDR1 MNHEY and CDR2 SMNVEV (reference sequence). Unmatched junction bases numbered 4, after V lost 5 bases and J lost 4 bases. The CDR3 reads CASSDGTSGYNEQFF. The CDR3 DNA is TGTGCCAGCAGTGACGGGACTAGCGGTTACAATGAGCAGTTCTTC.

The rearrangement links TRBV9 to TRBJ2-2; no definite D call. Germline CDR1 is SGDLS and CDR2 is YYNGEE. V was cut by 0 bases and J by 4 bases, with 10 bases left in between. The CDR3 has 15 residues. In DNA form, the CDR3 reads TGTGCCAGCAGCGTAGGAAGGCTAACCACCGGGGAGCTGTTTTTT. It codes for CASSVGRLTTGELFF.

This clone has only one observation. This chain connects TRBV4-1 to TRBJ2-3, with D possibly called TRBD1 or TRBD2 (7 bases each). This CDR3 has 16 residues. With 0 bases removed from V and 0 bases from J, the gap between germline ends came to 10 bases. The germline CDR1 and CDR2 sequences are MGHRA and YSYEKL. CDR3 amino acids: CASSQDQGGSTDTQYF. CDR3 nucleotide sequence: TGCGCCAGCAGCCAAGATCAGGGGGGGAGCACAGATACGCAGTATTTT.

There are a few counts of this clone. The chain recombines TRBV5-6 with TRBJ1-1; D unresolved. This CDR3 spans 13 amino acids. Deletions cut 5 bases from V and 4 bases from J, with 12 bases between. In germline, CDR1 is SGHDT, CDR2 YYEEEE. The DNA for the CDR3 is TGTGCCAGCAGGCTGTTCTCCAGCACTGAAGCTTTCTTT. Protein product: CASRLFSSTEAFF.

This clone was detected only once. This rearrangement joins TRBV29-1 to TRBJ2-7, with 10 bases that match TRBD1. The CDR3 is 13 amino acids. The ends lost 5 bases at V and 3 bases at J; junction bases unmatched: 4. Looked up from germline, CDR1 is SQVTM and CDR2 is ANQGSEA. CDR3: CSVKGQGFYEQYF. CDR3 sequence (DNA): TGCAGCGTTAAGGGACAGGGGTTCTACGAGCAGTACTTC.

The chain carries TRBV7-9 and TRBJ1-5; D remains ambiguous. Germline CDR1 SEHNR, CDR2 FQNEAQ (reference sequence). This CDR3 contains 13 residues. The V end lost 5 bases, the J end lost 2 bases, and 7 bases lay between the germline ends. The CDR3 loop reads CASSGVGNQPQHF. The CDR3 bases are TGTGCCAGCAGCGGGGTAGGCAATCAGCCCCAGCATTTT.

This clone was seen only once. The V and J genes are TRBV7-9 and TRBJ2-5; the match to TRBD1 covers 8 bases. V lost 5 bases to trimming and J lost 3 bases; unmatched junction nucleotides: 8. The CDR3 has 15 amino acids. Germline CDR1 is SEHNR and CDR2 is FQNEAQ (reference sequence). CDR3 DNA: TGTGCCAGCAGCCTTAGGACAGGGAAAGAAGAGACCCAGTACTTC. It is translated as CASSLRTGKEETQYF.

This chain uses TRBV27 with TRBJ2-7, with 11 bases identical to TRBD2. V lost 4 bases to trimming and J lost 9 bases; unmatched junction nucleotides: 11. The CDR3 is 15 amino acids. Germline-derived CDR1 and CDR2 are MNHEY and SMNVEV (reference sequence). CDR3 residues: CASSSLAGGALAQYF. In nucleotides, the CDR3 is TGTGCCAGCAGTTCCTTAGCGGGAGGGGCTCTCGCGCAGTACTTC.

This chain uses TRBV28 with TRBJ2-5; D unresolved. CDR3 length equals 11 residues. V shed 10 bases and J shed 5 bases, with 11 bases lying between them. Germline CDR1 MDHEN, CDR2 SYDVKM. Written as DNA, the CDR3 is TGTGCCATTAAGCTTTGGGAGACCCAGTACTTC. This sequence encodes CAIKLWETQYF. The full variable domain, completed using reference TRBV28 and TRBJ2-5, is DVKVTQSSRYLVKRTGEKVFLECVQDMDHENMFWYRQDPGLGLRLIYFSYDVKMKEKGDIPEGYSVSREKKERFSLILESASTNQTSMYLCAIKLWETQYFGPGTRLLVL.

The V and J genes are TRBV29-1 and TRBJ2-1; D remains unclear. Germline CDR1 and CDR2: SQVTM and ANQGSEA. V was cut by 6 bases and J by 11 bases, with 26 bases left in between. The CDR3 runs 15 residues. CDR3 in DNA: TGCAGCGTCGCAGCCGGAATGAGCAGTATAGATAAGCAGTTCTTC. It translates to CSVAAGMSSIDKQFF.

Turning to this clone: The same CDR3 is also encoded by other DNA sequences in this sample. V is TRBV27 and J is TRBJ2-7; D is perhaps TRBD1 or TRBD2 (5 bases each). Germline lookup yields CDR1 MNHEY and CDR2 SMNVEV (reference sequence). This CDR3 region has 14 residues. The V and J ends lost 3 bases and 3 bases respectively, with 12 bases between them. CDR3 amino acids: CASSLLGTGYEQYF. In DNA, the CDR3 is TGTGCCAGCAGTTTGCTGGGGACGGGCTACGAGCAGTACTTC.

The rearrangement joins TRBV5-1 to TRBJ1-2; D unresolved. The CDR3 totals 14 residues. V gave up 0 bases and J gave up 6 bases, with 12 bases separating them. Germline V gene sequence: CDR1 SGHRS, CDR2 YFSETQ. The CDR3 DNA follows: TGCGCCAGCAGCTTGGCCGCGATAGGCCATGGCTACACCTTC. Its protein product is CASSLAAIGHGYTF. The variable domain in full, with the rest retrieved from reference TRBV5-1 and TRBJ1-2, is KAGVTQTPRYLIKTRGQQVTLSCSPISGHRSVSWYQQTPGQGLQFLFEYFSETQRNKGNFPGRFSGRQFSNSRSEMNVSTLELGDSALYLCASSLAAIGHGYTFGSGTRLTVV.

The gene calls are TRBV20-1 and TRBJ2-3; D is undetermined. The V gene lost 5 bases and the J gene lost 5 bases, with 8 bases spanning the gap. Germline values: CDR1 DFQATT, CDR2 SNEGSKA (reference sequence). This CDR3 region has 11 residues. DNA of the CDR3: TGCAGTGCTCGGCTAGGAGATACGCAGTATTTT. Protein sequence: CSARLGDTQYF.

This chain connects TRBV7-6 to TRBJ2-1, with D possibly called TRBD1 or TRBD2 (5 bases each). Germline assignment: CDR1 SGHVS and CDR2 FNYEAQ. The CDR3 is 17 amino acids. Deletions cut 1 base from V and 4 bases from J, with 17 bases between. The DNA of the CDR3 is TGTGCCAGCAGCTTAGGGTGGGGGAGCTTCCCTTACAATGAGCAGTTCTTC. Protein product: CASSLGWGSFPYNEQFF. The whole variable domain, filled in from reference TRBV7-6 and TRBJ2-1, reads GAGVSQSPRYKVTKRGQDVALRCDPISGHVSLYWYRQALGQGPEFLTYFNYEAQQDKSGLPNDRFSAERPEGSISTLTIQRTEQRDSAMYRCASSLGWGSFPYNEQFFGPGTRLTVL.

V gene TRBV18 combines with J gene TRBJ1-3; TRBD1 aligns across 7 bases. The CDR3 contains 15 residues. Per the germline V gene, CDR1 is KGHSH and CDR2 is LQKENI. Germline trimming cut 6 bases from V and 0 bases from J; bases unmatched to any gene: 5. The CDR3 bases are TGTGCCAGCTCGACGGGACAGTCCTCTGGAAACACCATATATTTT. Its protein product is CASSTGQSSGNTIYF.

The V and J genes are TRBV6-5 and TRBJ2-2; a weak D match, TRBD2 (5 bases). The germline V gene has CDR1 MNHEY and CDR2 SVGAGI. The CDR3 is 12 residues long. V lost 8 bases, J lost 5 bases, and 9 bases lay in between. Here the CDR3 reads CASDGGTGELFF. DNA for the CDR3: TGTGCCAGCGACGGAGGTACCGGGGAGCTGTTTTTT.

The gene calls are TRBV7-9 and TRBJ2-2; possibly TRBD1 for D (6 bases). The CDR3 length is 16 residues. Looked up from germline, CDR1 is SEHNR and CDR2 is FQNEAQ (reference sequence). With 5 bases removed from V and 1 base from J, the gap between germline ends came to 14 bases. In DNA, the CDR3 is TGTGCCAGCAGCCCTAGCACGACAGGGAACACCGGGGAGCTGTTTTTT. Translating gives CASSPSTTGNTGELFF.

Here the CDR3 DNA reads TGTGCCAGCAGTCCTAGGGGGAGAGGGAATGAGCAGTTCTTC. This gives the protein CASSPRGRGNEQFF. This rearrangement joins TRBV27 to TRBJ2-1; D possibly corresponds to TRBD1 (6 bases). Germline CDR1 is MNHEY and CDR2 is SMNVEV (reference sequence). Trimming shortened V by 5 bases and J by 7 bases, and 15 bases separated the two germline ends. This CDR3 is built from 14 residues.

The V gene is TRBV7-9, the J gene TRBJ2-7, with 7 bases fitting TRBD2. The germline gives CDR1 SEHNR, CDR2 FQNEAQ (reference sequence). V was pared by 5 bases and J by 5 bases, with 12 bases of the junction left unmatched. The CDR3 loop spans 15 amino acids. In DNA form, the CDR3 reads TGTGCCAGCAGCGCTCCGGCTAGCGGACGGGACGAGCAGTACTTC. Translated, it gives CASSAPASGRDEQYF.

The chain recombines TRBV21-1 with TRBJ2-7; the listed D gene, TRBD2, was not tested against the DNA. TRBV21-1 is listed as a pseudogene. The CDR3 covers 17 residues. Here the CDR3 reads CASSKASDSGRSYEQYF. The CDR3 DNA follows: TGTGCCAGCAGCAAAGCCTCGGATAGCGGGAGAAGCTACGAGCAGTACTTC.

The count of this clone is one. The DNA for the CDR3 is TGTGCCAGCAGTGAAGAGGACTTCTCTGGAAACACCATATATTTT. Protein sequence: CASSEEDFSGNTIYF. The chain links TRBV6-1 to TRBJ1-3; D unresolved. Germline CDR1 and CDR2: MNHNS and SASEGT. The CDR3 is made up of 15 amino acids. The ends were cut back, 1 base at V and 0 bases at J, with 7 bases in the middle.

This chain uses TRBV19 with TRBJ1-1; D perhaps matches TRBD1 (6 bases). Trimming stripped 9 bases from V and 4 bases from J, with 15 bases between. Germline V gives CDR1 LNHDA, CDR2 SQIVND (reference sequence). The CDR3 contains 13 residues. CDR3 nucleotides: TGTGCCAGCTCACGACAGGCCAGCACTGAAGCTTTCTTT. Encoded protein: CASSRQASTEAFF.

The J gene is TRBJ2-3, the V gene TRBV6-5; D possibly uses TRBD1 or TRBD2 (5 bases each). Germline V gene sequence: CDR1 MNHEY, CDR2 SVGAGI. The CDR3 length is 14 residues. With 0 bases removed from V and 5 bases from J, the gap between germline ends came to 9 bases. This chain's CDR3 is CASSYSQRGDTQYF. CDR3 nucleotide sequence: TGTGCCAGCAGTTACTCGCAGAGGGGAGATACGCAGTATTTT.

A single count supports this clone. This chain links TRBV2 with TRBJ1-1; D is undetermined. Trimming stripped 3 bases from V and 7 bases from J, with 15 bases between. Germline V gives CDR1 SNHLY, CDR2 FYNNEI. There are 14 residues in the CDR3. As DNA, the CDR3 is TGTGCCAGCAGTGATTATTACAGACTAAATGAAGCTTTCTTT. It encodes CASSDYYRLNEAFF.

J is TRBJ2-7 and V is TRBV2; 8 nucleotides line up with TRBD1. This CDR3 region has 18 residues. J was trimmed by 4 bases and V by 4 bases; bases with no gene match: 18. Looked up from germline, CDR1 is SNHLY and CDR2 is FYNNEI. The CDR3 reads CASSGERRTGLFGYEQYF. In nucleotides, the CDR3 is TGTGCCAGCAGTGGAGAAAGAAGGACAGGGCTCTTCGGATACGAGCAGTACTTC.

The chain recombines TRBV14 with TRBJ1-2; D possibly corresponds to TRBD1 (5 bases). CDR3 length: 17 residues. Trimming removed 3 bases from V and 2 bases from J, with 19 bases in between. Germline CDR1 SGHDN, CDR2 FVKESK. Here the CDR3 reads CASSQGRVVSGNYGYTF. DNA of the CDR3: TGTGCCAGCAGCCAGGGCAGGGTAGTCTCCGGGAACTATGGCTACACCTTC.